Sequencing of this TCR beta chain was carried out in a study of T cells in Graves' hyperthyroidism and ophthalmopathy. RNA transcripts gave rise to amplified TCR beta CDR3 regions. An initial round of RT-PCR targeting the TCR CDR3 relied on the HTBI primer set. A single record per CDR3 protein comes from TCRdb applying MiXCR to the multiplex PCR reads. The data contain about 640,000 distinct CDR3 sequences, under 25% of them singletons. The source of the PBMCs was more than 9.5 ml of fresh peripheral blood. With 2 bases clipped from V and 1 base from J, the junction kept 1 base outside the gene matches. CDR3 size: 15 residues. Germline values: CDR1 MNHNY, CDR2 SVGAGI (reference sequence). Overall study results and limits: Most thyroid clonotypes expanded above 0.001 were also detected in blood. With a median lead of approximately 6.4 months before onset, the model predicted ophthalmopathy.

Remarks on this clonotype: Its antigen is undetermined.

The TCR comes from a man aged 25 to 45 with Graves' ophthalmopathy. Sequencing was done on a sample of blood. The chain uses TRBV6-6 and TRBJ2-5, with TRBD2 matching 10 bases. CDR3 amino acids: CASSYRLAGQETQYF. CDR3 DNA sequence: TGTGCCAGCAGTTACCGACTAGCGGGCCAAGAGACCCAGTACTTC.